Described below is a single T cell receptor beta chain sequence and its context. Its antigen is not identified. The authors split each subset's genomic DNA evenly across several immunoSEQ plates. Libraries were prepared by immunoSEQ multiplex PCR; TCRdb keeps only in-frame clonotypes and omits some of them. The sample comprises fewer than 1 million clones, 95% to 97% of which are singletons, and under 0.25% rests with the top ten. This sample was taken from a study of shared clonotypes between healthy human individuals. The study, taken as a whole, reports: Sorted-subset sequencing, rarefaction showed, was incomplete despite large depth. Shared clonotypes across all four donors exceeded non-shared ones in generation probability.

With 0 bases clipped from V and 4 bases from J, the junction kept 8 bases outside the gene matches. Per the germline V gene, CDR1 is SGDLS and CDR2 is YYNGEE. The CDR3 extends over 17 amino acids. Naive CD8 cells were CD45RO-negative, positively selected for CCR7, excluding terminally differentiated effector memory CD45RA+ cells. The healthy adult donors were HIV-negative and reported no recent acute infections or vaccinations. The TCR comes from a man younger than 45 in good health. The chain recombines TRBV9 with TRBJ2-3, with TRBD2 identical over 10 bases. Sequencing was carried out using naive CD8+ T cells sorted from blood. CDR3: CASSVGSAGGWSDTQYF. CDR3 DNA sequence: TGTGCCAGCAGCGTAGGTTCAGCGGGAGGGTGGTCAGATACGCAGTATTTT.